The present T cell receptor beta chain was sequenced within a study of control samples from healthy donors and cancer patients (TCRdb year 2020). Library prep was done by the immunoSEQ multiplex PCR assay. TCRdb mirrors the immuneACCESS table, restricted to in-frame sequences. Some clones are absent from its copies; in checked studies, under half trace to an unresolved V gene, and the reason for the others is unknown. The sample includes about 94,000 clones, with approximately 90% observed a single time. The ten largest clones add up to about 1.3% of the sample. As regards this clone: Its antigen is still unknown. Base qualities are not at hand, and no much larger clone is one base apart.

Relative to germline, V is 9 bases shorter and J is 7 bases shorter, with 15 bases between their ends. The CDR3 numbers 13 residues from cysteine through phenylalanine. The DNA shown is the 39-base CDR3, in frame from base 1. The germline V gene supplies CDR1 MGHDK and CDR2 SYGVNS. Here the chain combines TRBV25-1 and TRBJ1-4; the D gene lacks a confident call. Sample: blood. This TCR was recovered from a woman between 45 and 60 years old in good health. The CDR3 amino acid sequence is: CARGPGSGEKLFF. The nucleotide sequence is TGTGCCAGAGGCCCGGGGTCGGGTGAAAAACTGTTTTTT.